This TCR beta chain was recorded in a study of T cells in Graves' hyperthyroidism and ophthalmopathy. Across the study: Pretreatment peripheral blood was obtained at initial diagnosis. Study-wide findings and caveats: Most thyroid-expanded clonotypes above 0.001 were also found in blood.

This clonotype has at least ten counts. No antigen is known for it. Isolation of PBMCs was performed on around 9.8 ml fresh peripheral blood. Germline V gives CDR1 SGHAT, CDR2 FQNNGV. Trimming removed 5 bases from V and 0 bases from J, with 11 bases in between. The CDR3 contains 14 residues. From RNA transcripts, TCR beta CDR3 regions were amplified. The TCR CDR3 was amplified in a first-round RT-PCR using the HTBI primer set. TCRdb reprocessed the multiplex PCR reads via MiXCR and lists one record per CDR3 protein. This sample has over 300,000 distinct CDR3 sequences; more than 11% occur once, and the top ten carry about 10%.

This TCR was recovered from a woman aged 55-69 years with Graves' hyperthyroidism. The chain couples TRBV11-2 to TRBJ2-7; no reliable D call. The specimen sequenced was blood. This CDR3 is CASSHWQSSYEQYF. The CDR3 region has the DNA TGTGCCAGCAGCCACTGGCAGTCCTCCTACGAGCAGTACTTC.